The table lists the clone carrying this T cell receptor (beta chain) with many counts. CDR1 is DFQATT, CDR2 SNEGSKA, per germline (reference sequence). Trimming pared 6 bases from V and 1 base from J, leaving 18 bases between. The CDR3 runs to 15 residues. This specimen comes from a study of metastatic and nonmetastatic thyroid tumors. TCRdb redid the clone calls on the PCR reads using MiXCR. Of roughly 40,000 clones listed, less than 25% are singletons. Patients underwent thyroid surgery, and none had received any treatment before it. V is TRBV20-1 and J is TRBJ1-1; a possible D gene is TRBD1 (6 bases). This TCR was recovered from a female donor with papillary thyroid cancer or a benign thyroid nodule (not recorded which). Some clones in this sample may be carry-over from other donors' samples. Sequencing used tumor tissue. The CDR3 DNA sequence: TGCAGTGCGTACAGGGTCTGGGGAAGGAACACTGAAGCTTTCTTT. It is translated as CSAYRVWGRNTEAFF.